This paragraph covers one TCR beta chain sequence. Its antigen remains unknown. This specimen belongs to a study of T cell responses to AZD1222 COVID-19 vaccine. Study results and limitations: Just a handful of AZD1222 recipients were seropositive at baseline. Only after the peak T cell response were repertoires sampled. With dominance at 160-218 and 743-854, vaccine-associated CD4 TCRs spanned spike.

Generated by immunoSEQ multiplex PCR, the TCRdb table keeps only in-frame clones and is missing some. Recorded for this sample: under 150,000 clones. The germline V gene has CDR1 MGHRA and CDR2 YSYEKL. This CDR3 has 13 residues. V gave up 2 bases and J gave up 4 bases, with 9 bases separating them. The sequence derives from an adult in good health. The chain uses TRBV4-1 and TRBJ2-7; D uncertain. The material sequenced was peripheral blood. The CDR3 DNA follows: TGCGCCAGCAGCCAATCTCACGGATACGAGCAGTACTTC. This gives the protein CASSQSHGYEQYF.